This T cell receptor beta chain was found in a study of Ad26.COV2.S vaccination and SARS-CoV-2 variants. Across the whole study: Dosing was one shot or two shots 56 days apart. Study-level points and caveats: Possibly, TCR breadth and depth analyses underestimated total T cell responses.

Per germline, CDR1 LGHNT and CDR2 FRNRAP. Germline trimming cut 6 bases from V and 2 bases from J; bases unmatched to any gene: 6. The CDR3 is made up of 15 amino acids. Sequenced by immunoSEQ multiplex PCR; TCRdb stores in-frame clones only, minus some. The sample includes about 420,000 clones, roughly 90% of them seen just once. The treatment denotes: roughly 18 received Ad26.COV2.S at low or high dose, single or two shots; roughly five received placebo; per-sample allocation not given. The samples were gathered on day 63 after the first injection of vaccine or placebo. Vaccination employed an Ad26 vector expressing the Wuhan-strain SARS-CoV-2 spike. A word on this clone: Its antigen is not known.

The sequence derives from a person aged 18-65 years who received the Ad26.COV2.S COVID-19 vaccine or a placebo. The material sequenced was peripheral blood, taken in a trial of Ad26.COV2.S vaccine versus placebo. The V gene is TRBV12-5, the J gene TRBJ2-1, with 8 bases lining up with TRBD2. The CDR3 reads CASGSAGETYNEQFF. CDR3 nucleotides: TGTGCTAGTGGATCAGCGGGGGAAACCTACAATGAGCAGTTCTTC. Combining the CDR3 with reference TRBV12-5 and TRBJ2-1 gives the whole variable domain DARVTQTPRHKVTEMGQEVTMRCQPILGHNTVFWYRQTMMQGLELLAYFRNRAPLDDSGMPKDRFSAEMPDATLATLKIQPSEPRDSAVYFCASGSAGETYNEQFFGPGTRLTVL.